The 3 T cell receptor beta chains presented below share a single source sample, sequenced in a study of T cells in women clearing cervical HPV infection (dated by TCRdb to the late 2010s). Library method: the immunoSEQ multiplex PCR assay. In its TCRdb copy, this immuneACCESS table keeps in-frame sequences only and misses some clones. Where compared with another copy, unresolved V genes explain less than half of these, and the others have no known cause. This specimen's table enumerates tens of thousands of clones. The top ten hold approximately 7.2% of the sample. Sequencing was performed on blood buffy coat. These receptors were taken from a woman between 18 and 69 years old with a cervical HPV16 infection that either progressed to CIN3+ or cleared (not recorded which).

Concerning this clone: Its ends do not fully match the called genes, so a read error is possible. The read is 3 residues too short to cover the CDR3 end, so that end is filled in from the germline J gene. The chain employs TRBV7-7 and TRBJ2-2; D remains unclear. From germline, CDR1 is SSHAT and CDR2 FNYEAQ (reference sequence). There are 12 residues in the CDR3. The CDR3: CASSPDTGELFF. The covered CDR3 bases are TGTGCTAGCAGCCCGGACACCGGGGAG.

For this clone: The read terminates 3 residues ahead of where the CDR3 ends, so the germline J gene completes it. The rearrangement joins TRBV11-2 to TRBJ1-2; D might be TRBD1 (5 bases). CDR1 is SGHAT and CDR2 is FQNNGV in the germline V gene. The CDR3 has 14 amino acids. Trimming stripped 4 bases from V and 1 base from J, with 10 bases between. The CDR3 loop is CASSSDILNYGYTF. CDR3 DNA, as far as it was read: TGTGCCAGCAGCTCGGACATACTTAACTATGGC.

With respect to this clone: At one end the junction does not follow the germline gene, possibly because of a read error. The DNA ends 3 residues before the CDR3 does, and the rest of the CDR3 is filled in from the germline J gene. This chain joins TRBV20-1 and TRBJ1-2; no reliable D call. Germline V gene data show CDR1 as DFQATT and CDR2 as SNEGSKA (reference sequence). The CDR3 has 12 amino acids. The CDR3 DNA, read in part, is TGCAGCGCTACCGGCGGAAACTATGGC. Translated: CSATGGNYG. The whole CDR3 is CSATGGNYGYTF.